One and the same sample provided the 19 T cell receptor beta chains below, sequenced in a study of T cell repertoires in ileal Crohn's disease. TCRdb's table, derived via immunoSEQ multiplex PCR, lists solely in-frame clones and lacks some. The sample consists of about 5,500 clones, more than 80% of them appearing once. The sequenced material came from ileal tissue. The receptors were sampled from an adult with Crohn's disease.

The rearrangement uses TRBV7-2 and TRBJ2-5, with 8 bases identical to TRBD2. The trim removed 4 bases at V and 1 base at J, leaving 2 bases unmatched. Germline lookup yields CDR1 SGHTA and CDR2 FQGNSA. This CDR3 contains 14 residues. CDR3 in amino acids: CASSSAGGQETQYF. In DNA, the CDR3 is TGTGCCAGCAGCTCCGCGGGGGGCCAAGAGACCCAGTACTTC.

This clone showed up just a few times. The chain employs TRBV6-1 and TRBJ1-2; 8 bases are a match to TRBD1. Per the germline V gene, CDR1 is MNHNS and CDR2 is SASEGT. The CDR3 is 13 amino acids. The J segment lost 6 bases and the V segment lost 6 bases, leaving 6 bases of the junction unmatched. The CDR3 nucleotides read TGTGCCAGCAGGATTCCGGGACAGGATGGCTACACCTTC. Translated: CASRIPGQDGYTF.

V gene TRBV7-2 combines with J gene TRBJ1-4, with 8 bases lining up with TRBD1. The length of the CDR3 is 18 residues. The germline V gene encodes CDR1 SGHTA and CDR2 FQGNSA. V trimming: 5 bases; J trimming: 3 bases; junction bases outside the gene matches: 14. The DNA for the CDR3 is TGTGCCAGCAGCCCCCGAGGTCAGGGGGCTTGGGCTAATGAAAAACTGTTTTTT. This translates into CASSPRGQGAWANEKLFF.

The chain is built from TRBV6-1 and TRBJ2-7; 10 positions match TRBD1. The CDR3 is made up of 15 amino acids. Trimming cost V 6 bases and J 4 bases; bases outside gene matches: 9. Germline values: CDR1 MNHNS, CDR2 SASEGT. The CDR3 is CASRLRQGASYEQYF. The CDR3 bases are TGTGCCAGCAGACTAAGACAGGGGGCCTCTTACGAGCAGTACTTC.

The chain joins TRBV7-3 to TRBJ1-1; D gene ambiguous. There are 13 residues in the CDR3. The germline V gene encodes CDR1 SGHTA and CDR2 FQGTGA. V shed 5 bases and J shed 5 bases, with 12 bases lying between them. As DNA, the CDR3 is TGTGCCAGCAGCGTAATTAAAGAGACTGAAGCTTTCTTT. Residues: CASSVIKETEAFF.

The chain recombines TRBV7-6 with TRBJ2-1; D ambiguous. V shed 1 base and J shed 5 bases, with 12 bases lying between them. CDR3 length equals 15 residues. Germline V lookup: CDR1 SGHVS, CDR2 FNYEAQ. This chain's CDR3 is CASSLGGRKNNEQFF. The CDR3 region has the DNA TGTGCCAGCAGCTTAGGAGGTCGGAAAAACAATGAGCAGTTCTTC. Using reference TRBV7-6 and TRBJ2-1 for the parts outside the CDR3, the full variable domain is GAGVSQSPRYKVTKRGQDVALRCDPISGHVSLYWYRQALGQGPEFLTYFNYEAQQDKSGLPNDRFSAERPEGSISTLTIQRTEQRDSAMYRCASSLGGRKNNEQFFGPGTRLTVL.

The CDR3 coding sequence is TGTGCCAGCAGGGGACAGGGGTTGTATACGCAGTATTTT. It translates to CASRGQGLYTQYF. The genes are TRBV28 and TRBJ2-3; 10 bases map to TRBD1. This CDR3 spans 13 amino acids. The germline CDR1 and CDR2 sequences are MDHEN and SYDVKM. The trim removed 6 bases at V and 7 bases at J, leaving 4 bases unmatched.

V usage is TRBV10-3 and J usage is TRBJ1-2; 10 nucleotides agree with TRBD1. J gave up 0 bases and V 6 bases, and 7 bases lay outside the gene matches. There are 16 residues in the CDR3. The germline CDR1 and CDR2 sequences are ENHRY and SYGVKD. The CDR3 sequence is CAISDRGRGANYGYTF. The CDR3, as DNA: TGTGCCATCAGCGACAGGGGGCGCGGGGCTAACTATGGCTACACCTTC.

This sequence joins TRBV6-5 and TRBJ2-5; 9 bases are shared with TRBD1. The CDR3 spans 15 residues. Germline CDR1 is MNHEY and CDR2 is SVGAGI. The junction had 10 bases not matched to a gene; V was cut back by 6 bases and J by 5 bases. The CDR3 coding sequence is TGTGCCAGCAGCCACCGGACAGGGGTTCGGGAGACCCAGTACTTC. The encoded protein is CASSHRTGVRETQYF.

The CDR3 DNA follows: TGTGCCAGTAGTATAGCCCAAGGGACAGGGGGCAGTACGCAGTATTTT. The encoded protein is CASSIAQGTGGSTQYF. The gene calls are TRBV19 and TRBJ2-3, with TRBD1 matching over 12 bases. The CDR3 has 16 amino acids. CDR1 LNHDA and CDR2 SQIVND come from the germline V gene (reference sequence). V was clipped by 1 base and J by 8 bases; unmatched bases: 7. Drawing the rest from reference TRBV19 and TRBJ2-3, the complete variable domain is DGGITQSPKYLFRKEGQNVTLSCEQNLNHDAMYWYRQDPGQGLRLIYYSQIVNDFQKGDIAEGYSVSREKKESFPLTVTSAQKNPTAFYLCASSIAQGTGGSTQYFGPGTRLTVL.

The chain has TRBV7-2 and TRBJ1-1; TRBD1 aligns across 8 bases. Trimming took 6 bases from V and 4 from J; bases not matched to a gene: 16. The CDR3 sequence is 17 residues long. Germline V gene lookup returns CDR1 SGHTA and CDR2 FQGNSA. The CDR3 is CASSPNLGQGVATEAFF. The CDR3 DNA follows: TGTGCCAGCAGTCCTAACCTCGGACAGGGAGTTGCCACTGAAGCTTTCTTT.

The chain couples TRBV21-1 to TRBJ1-2; the table's D call TRBD1 went unverified against the DNA. TRBV21-1 is reported as a pseudogene. This CDR3 comprises 12 residues. The CDR3 region is CASSSYRVGYTF. For the CDR3, the DNA is TGTGCCAGCAGCAGTTACAGGGTTGGCTACACCTTC.

The chain recombines TRBV4-1 with TRBJ2-1, with a tentative D call TRBD2 (7 bases). The V and J ends lost 0 bases and 4 bases respectively, with 16 bases between them. Germline CDR1 reads MGHRA; CDR2 reads YSYEKL. The CDR3 sequence is 17 residues long. CDR3 region: CASSQDLGRGAYNEQFF. In DNA form, the CDR3 reads TGCGCCAGCAGCCAAGATCTTGGTCGGGGGGCGTACAATGAGCAGTTCTTC.

This chain links TRBV2 with TRBJ1-2, with 7 bases lining up with TRBD1. Losses at the gene ends were 7 bases for V and 0 bases for J; bases not matched to a gene: 11. The germline gives CDR1 SNHLY, CDR2 FYNNEI. CDR3 length: 16 residues. The CDR3 spells CASIPYGTAANYGYTF. The CDR3 DNA sequence: TGTGCCAGCATCCCTTATGGGACAGCCGCTAACTATGGCTACACCTTC.

This clone has only one observation. V usage is TRBV7-6 and J usage is TRBJ1-6; weak D call: TRBD1 (5 bases). The CDR3 runs to 14 residues. Trimming removed 1 base at V and 6 bases at J, with 7 bases between. Germline lookup yields CDR1 SGHVS and CDR2 FNYEAQ. The CDR3 DNA reads TGTGCCAGCAGCTTAGTGGACATTAATTCACCCCTCCACTTT. It is translated as CASSLVDINSPLHF.

This clone was detected once. This chain's CDR3 is CASSPDRAGGANVLTF. The DNA of the CDR3 is TGTGCCAGCTCACCCGACAGAGCGGGCGGGGCCAACGTCCTGACTTTC. The chain carries TRBV18 and TRBJ2-6; possible D gene TRBD2, 6 bases. Germline V gene lookup returns CDR1 KGHSH and CDR2 LQKENI. V shed 3 bases and J shed 4 bases, with 13 bases lying between them. This CDR3 has 16 amino acids.

The count of this clone is one. The gene calls are TRBV9 and TRBJ2-1; D is unresolved. The V gene lost 3 bases and the J gene lost 0 bases, with 10 bases spanning the gap. Germline V gene data show CDR1 as SGDLS and CDR2 as YYNGEE. The CDR3 covers 15 residues. The CDR3 coding sequence is TGTGCCAGCAGCGGGAGCCCAAGCTCCTACAATGAGCAGTTCTTC. Translating gives CASSGSPSSYNEQFF.

This clone was picked up one time. The chain joins TRBV27 to TRBJ2-3, with D perhaps TRBD2 (6 bases). Deletions cut 2 bases from V and 0 bases from J, with 21 bases between. The CDR3 extends over 19 amino acids. Germline V CDR1 and CDR2: MNHEY, SMNVEV (reference sequence). CDR3 sequence (DNA): TGTGCCAGCAGTTTACTAGGAGCAGGTGCGGGGACTAGCACAGATACGCAGTATTTT. As protein: CASSLLGAGAGTSTDTQYF.

The chain employs TRBV7-3 and TRBJ2-2; the match to TRBD1 covers 7 bases. V lost 6 bases, J lost 5 bases, and 15 bases stayed unmatched. Germline assignment: CDR1 SGHTA and CDR2 FQGTGA. The CDR3 loop spans 17 amino acids. CDR3 in DNA: TGTGCCAGCAGTTTACCTATCTCGACAGGGAGAACCGGGGAGCTGTTTTTT. Its protein is CASSLPISTGRTGELFF.